The rows below give T cell receptor beta chains drawn from one sample of a study of response to subunit inactivated influenza vaccine. One entry per CDR3 protein results from TCRdb running MiXCR on the RT-PCR reads. The sample contains about 530,000 distinct CDR3 sequences, over 9.5% of which appear only once. The specimen was PBMCs from blood, collected on the day of vaccination. These TCRs come from a man aged 45 to 65 who received an inactivated influenza vaccine. Each CDR3 is given with its conserved first and last residue. The D gene is left open where the match is weak. Some rows mark clone size as missing; the rest say once, few, many or name a class of expanded clone.

TRBV7-7	NA	few	TRBJ2-5	CASSPDRPGSETQYF	TGTGCTAGCAGCCCGGACAGACCCGGTTCAGAGACCCAGTACTTC
TRBV28	NA	NA	TRBJ2-7	CASSVLGTGMPYEQYF	TGTGCCAGCAGCGTTTTGGGGACCGGGATGCCTTACGAGCAGTACTTC
TRBV4-3	NA	many	TRBJ1-3	CASSRTTGQLSGNTIYF	TGCGCCAGCAGCCGCACTACGGGGCAACTCTCTGGAAACACCATATATTTT
TRBV5-1	TRBD1	NA	TRBJ2-7	CASSYAPPGQTYEQYF	TGCGCCAGCAGCTATGCTCCCCCGGGACAGACTTACGAGCAGTACTTC
TRBV3-1	NA	few	TRBJ2-3	CASSPRGSGATQYF	TGTGCCAGCAGCCCTCGGGGTAGCGGAGCTACGCAGTATTTT
TRBV10-3	NA	few	TRBJ2-3	CAISDGSDTQYF	TGTGCCATCAGTGATGGTTCAGATACGCAGTATTTT
TRBV25-1	NA	few	TRBJ1-1	CASSPGYTNTEAFF	TGTGCCAGCAGCCCAGGGTACACGAACACTGAAGCTTTCTTT
TRBV20-1	NA	NA	TRBJ1-2	CSAPDGQQGGYTF	TGCAGTGCTCCCGACGGCCAGCAGGGCGGCTACACCTTC
TRBV3-1	NA	few	TRBJ2-1	CASNTIHGGEQFF	TGTGCCAGCAACACAATACATGGGGGTGAGCAGTTCTTC
TRBV2	TRBD1	many	TRBJ2-1	CASSGTGTGRYNEQFF	TGTGCCAGCAGCGGAACCGGGACAGGGCGCTACAATGAGCAGTTCTTC
TRBV20-1	TRBD2	few	TRBJ2-1	CSARSGRGDNEQFF	TGCAGTGCTAGGAGCGGGAGGGGCGACAATGAGCAGTTCTTC
TRBV6-5	NA	few	TRBJ2-1	CASGTRPHGRFF	TGTGCCAGCGGAACCCGGCCCCACGGCAGGTTCTTC
TRBV9	TRBD2	NA	TRBJ2-3	CASSVGTSGGADTQYF	TGTGCCAGCAGCGTGGGGACTAGCGGGGGGGCAGATACGCAGTATTTT
TRBV18	NA	NA	TRBJ2-5	CASSQESGETQYF	TGTGCCAGCTCACAAGAGTCGGGAGAGACCCAGTACTTC
TRBV18	NA	few	TRBJ2-1	CASSPPLVLEQFF	TGTGCCAGCTCACCACCGCTAGTTCTTGAGCAGTTCTTC
TRBV6-2/TRBV6-3	TRBD2	few	TRBJ2-1	CASRGTSGGADEQFF	TGTGCCAGCAGGGGGACTAGCGGGGGGGCCGATGAGCAGTTCTTC
TRBV5-1	NA	few	TRBJ2-3	CASSLVFRGRADTQYF	TGCGCCAGCAGCTTGGTTTTCAGGGGGAGGGCAGATACGCAGTATTTT
TRBV27	NA	NA	TRBJ1-1	CASSHPWDDTEAFF	TGTGCCAGCAGTCATCCCTGGGACGACACTGAAGCTTTCTTT
TRBV29-1	NA	NA	TRBJ2-1	CSVGGGGAGNEQFF	TGCAGCGTTGGGGGAGGAGGAGCCGGCAATGAGCAGTTCTTC
TRBV20-1	NA	NA	TRBJ1-1	CSARYRHTEAFF	TGCAGTGCTAGGTACAGACACACTGAAGCTTTCTTT
TRBV7-9	TRBD1	few	TRBJ2-7	CASSLQGQGINEQYF	TGTGCCAGCAGCTTACAAGGACAGGGCATCAACGAGCAGTACTTC
TRBV5-1	NA	NA	TRBJ2-1	CASSLALGAYNEQIF	TGCGCCAGCAGCCTGGCTTTGGGGGCCTACAATGAGCAGATCTTC
TRBV4-1	NA	few	TRBJ1-5	CASSQGHVGQPQHF	TGCGCCAGCAGCCAGGGACACGTAGGACAGCCCCAGCATTTT
TRBV2	TRBD1	few	TRBJ2-4	CASSEGTGFPIQYF	TGTGCCAGCAGTGAAGGGACAGGGTTCCCCATTCAGTACTTC
TRBV2	TRBD1	NA	TRBJ2-4	CASRDRTGGNIQYF	TGTGCCAGCAGGGACAGGACAGGGGGGAACATTCAGTACTTC
TRBV16	NA	many	TRBJ1-4	CASSPKQTATNEKLFF	TGTGCCAGCAGCCCTAAACAAACAGCAACTAATGAAAAACTGTTTTTT
TRBV12-3/TRBV12-4	TRBD1	few	TRBJ2-7	CASSLSGQGGEQYF	TGTGCCAGCAGTCTCTCCGGACAGGGAGGCGAGCAGTACTTC
TRBV29-1	TRBD1	many	TRBJ1-2	CSVEDRTGGWYGYTF	TGCAGCGTTGAAGATAGGACAGGGGGCTGGTATGGCTACACCTTC
TRBV5-1	TRBD1	NA	TRBJ1-2	CASSLRTGQNYGYTF	TGCGCCAGCAGCTTGCGAACGGGACAGAACTATGGCTACACCTTC
TRBV19	NA	NA	TRBJ2-2	CASRTGGAGTGELFF	TGTGCCAGTAGAACAGGGGGGGCGGGCACCGGGGAGCTGTTTTTT
TRBV9	NA	many	TRBJ2-4	CASSVGDTLAKNIQYF	TGTGCCAGCAGCGTAGGGGACACACTAGCCAAAAACATTCAGTACTTC
TRBV7-3	NA	NA	TRBJ2-3	CASSLVSGADTQYF	TGTGCCAGCAGCTTAGTGTCTGGGGCTGATACGCAGTATTTT
TRBV20-1	TRBD2	NA	TRBJ2-7	CSAINLAESSYEQYF	TGCAGTGCGATCAATCTAGCGGAAAGCTCCTACGAGCAGTACTTC
TRBV5-1	TRBD1	NA	TRBJ2-1	CASRTGGRRSINEQFF	TGCGCCAGCAGAACAGGGGGGAGACGATCGATCAATGAGCAGTTCTTC
TRBV4-3	NA	few	TRBJ2-2	CASSQDPIKTNTGELFF	TGCGCCAGCAGCCAAGACCCAATTAAAACGAACACCGGGGAGCTGTTTTTT
TRBV29-1	NA	few	TRBJ2-7	CSVAASTIQQYF	TGCAGCGTTGCCGCCTCCACTATCCAGCAGTACTTC
TRBV4-3	TRBD2	NA	TRBJ2-3	CASSQVLPAGTSTDTQYF	TGCGCCAGCAGCCAAGTATTACCAGCGGGGACGAGCACAGATACGCAGTATTTT
TRBV7-9	NA	NA	TRBJ2-1	CASSASRQVPSNEQFF	TGTGCCAGCAGCGCAAGCCGACAGGTACCAAGCAATGAGCAGTTCTTC
TRBV5-1	NA	few	TRBJ2-7	CASSPGGTGSYEQYF	TGCGCCAGCAGTCCCGGAGGGACGGGGTCCTACGAGCAGTACTTC
TRBV9	NA	NA	TRBJ2-1	CASSVGPIATDEQFF	TGTGCCAGCAGCGTAGGGCCCATCGCGACGGATGAGCAGTTCTTC
TRBV11-2	NA	once	TRBJ2-3	CASSLVPGESTDTQYF	TGTGCCAGCAGCTTAGTTCCAGGGGAGAGCACAGATACGCAGTATTTT
TRBV20-1	NA	NA	TRBJ1-3	CSASRPGAGTGTIYF	TGCAGTGCTTCGCGGCCGGGAGCAGGGACTGGCACCATATATTTT
TRBV11-2	NA	few	TRBJ1-1	CASSLEGGSSAEAFF	TGTGCCAGCAGCCTAGAAGGGGGAAGCAGCGCAGAAGCTTTCTTT
TRBV12-3/TRBV12-4	TRBD1	NA	TRBJ2-7	CASSPNIGTGNYYEQYF	TGTGCCAGCAGCCCAAACATCGGGACAGGGAATTACTACGAGCAGTACTTC
TRBV12-3/TRBV12-4	NA	few	TRBJ1-6	CASSLLGTEYNSPLHF	TGTGCCAGCAGTTTACTAGGGACCGAGTATAATTCACCCCTCCACTTT
TRBV15	TRBD2	NA	TRBJ2-3	CATSREGPGGAVDTQYF	TGTGCCACCAGCAGAGAAGGCCCGGGGGGGGCCGTAGATACGCAGTATTTT